The following is a T cell receptor beta chain sequence with its context. What it binds is unknown. Each CDR3 protein is one row after TCRdb ran MiXCR on the reads. The sample yields approximately 770,000 distinct CDR3 sequences, 25% to 30% seen once. The CDR3 covers 15 residues. Per germline, CDR1 SNHLY and CDR2 FYNNEI. J gave up 3 bases and V 7 bases, and 4 bases lay outside the gene matches. This record comes from a study of T cell repertoires in cytomegalovirus infection. The chain has TRBV2 and TRBJ2-5; 14 bases map to TRBD2. The TCR originated in a human donor in good health (CMV status not recorded). Some clones in this sample may be carry-over from other donors' samples. The sample was cultured CD8+ T cells from PBMCs, taken from culture after CMV antigen stimulation. CDR3 DNA sequence: TGTGCCAGCACGGGACTAGCGGGGGCAGAAGAGACCCAGTACTTC. This sequence encodes CASTGLAGAEETQYF.